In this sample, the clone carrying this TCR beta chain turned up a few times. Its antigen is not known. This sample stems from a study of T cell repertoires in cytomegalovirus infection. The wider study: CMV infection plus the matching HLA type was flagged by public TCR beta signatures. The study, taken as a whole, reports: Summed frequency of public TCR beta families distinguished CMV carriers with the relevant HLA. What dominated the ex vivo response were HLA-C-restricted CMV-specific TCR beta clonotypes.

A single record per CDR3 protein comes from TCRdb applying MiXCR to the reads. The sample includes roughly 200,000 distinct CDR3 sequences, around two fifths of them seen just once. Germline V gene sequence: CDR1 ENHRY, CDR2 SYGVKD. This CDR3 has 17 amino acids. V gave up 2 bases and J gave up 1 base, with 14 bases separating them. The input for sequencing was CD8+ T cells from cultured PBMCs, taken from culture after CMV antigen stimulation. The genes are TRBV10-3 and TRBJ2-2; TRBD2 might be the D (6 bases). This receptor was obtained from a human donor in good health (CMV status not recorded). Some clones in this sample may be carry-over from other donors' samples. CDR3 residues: CAISEASGLLNTGELFF. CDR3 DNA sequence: TGTGCCATCAGTGAGGCCTCGGGACTGCTGAACACCGGGGAGCTGTTTTTT.